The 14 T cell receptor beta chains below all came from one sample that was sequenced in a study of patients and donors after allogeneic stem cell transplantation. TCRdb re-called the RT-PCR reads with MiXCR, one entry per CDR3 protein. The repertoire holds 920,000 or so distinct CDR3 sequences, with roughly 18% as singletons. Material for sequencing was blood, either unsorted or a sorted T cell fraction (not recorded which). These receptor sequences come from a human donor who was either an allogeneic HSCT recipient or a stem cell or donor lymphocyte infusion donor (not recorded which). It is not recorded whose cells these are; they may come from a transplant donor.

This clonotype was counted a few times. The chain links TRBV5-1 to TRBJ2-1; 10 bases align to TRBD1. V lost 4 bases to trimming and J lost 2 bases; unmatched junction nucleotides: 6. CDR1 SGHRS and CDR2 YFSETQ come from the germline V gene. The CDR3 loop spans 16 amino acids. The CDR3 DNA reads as TGCGCCAGCAGCCTACCGGGACAGGGGCCCTACAATGAGCAGTTCTTC. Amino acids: CASSLPGQGPYNEQFF.

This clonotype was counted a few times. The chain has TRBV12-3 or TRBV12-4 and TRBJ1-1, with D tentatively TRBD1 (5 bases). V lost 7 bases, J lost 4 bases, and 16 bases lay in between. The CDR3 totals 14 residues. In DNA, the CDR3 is TGTGCCAGCACTCGTCAGGGTTTGGCCACTGAAGCTTTCTTT. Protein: CASTRQGLATEAFF.

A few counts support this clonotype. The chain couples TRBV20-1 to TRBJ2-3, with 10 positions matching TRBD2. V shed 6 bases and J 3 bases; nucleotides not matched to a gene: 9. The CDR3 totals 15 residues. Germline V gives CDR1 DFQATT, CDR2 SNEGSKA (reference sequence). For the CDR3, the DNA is TGCAGTGCCGGCGGGCTAGCGGGGGTTACAGATACGCAGTATTTT. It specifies CSAGGLAGVTDTQYF.

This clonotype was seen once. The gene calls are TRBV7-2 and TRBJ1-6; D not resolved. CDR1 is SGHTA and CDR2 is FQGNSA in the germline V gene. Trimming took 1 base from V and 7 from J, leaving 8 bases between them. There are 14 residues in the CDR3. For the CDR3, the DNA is TGTGCCAGCAGCTTAGGTCCGAGGAATTCACCCCTCCACTTT. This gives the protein CASSLGPRNSPLHF.

Written as DNA, the CDR3 is TGTGCCAGCAGCTTAGGAGGGGGGCTGGTCAAGAACACTGAAGCTTTCTTT. Translating gives CASSLGGGLVKNTEAFF. The rearrangement links TRBV7-9 to TRBJ1-1; D may be TRBD1 (6 bases). V was trimmed by 1 base and J by 1 base, leaving 16 bases between them. Looked up from germline, CDR1 is SEHNR and CDR2 is FQNEAQ (reference sequence). This CDR3 comprises 17 residues.

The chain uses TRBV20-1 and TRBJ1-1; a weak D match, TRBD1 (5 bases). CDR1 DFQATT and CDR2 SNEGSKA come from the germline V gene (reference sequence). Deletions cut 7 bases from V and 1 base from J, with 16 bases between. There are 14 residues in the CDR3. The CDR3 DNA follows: TGCAGTGTCCAGAGCTTGGGGCGGAACACTGAAGCTTTCTTT. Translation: CSVQSLGRNTEAFF.

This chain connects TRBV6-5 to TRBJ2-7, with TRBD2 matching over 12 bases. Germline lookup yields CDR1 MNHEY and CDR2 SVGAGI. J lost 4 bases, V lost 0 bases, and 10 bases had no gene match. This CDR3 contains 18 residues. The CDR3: CASSYSRGPTSGSYEQYF. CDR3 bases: TGTGCCAGCAGTTACTCGCGGGGACCGACTAGCGGGAGTTACGAGCAGTACTTC.

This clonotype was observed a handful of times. The DNA for the CDR3 is TGTGCCAGCACTATAGGCCCTGAAGCTTTCTTT. Protein sequence: CASTIGPEAFF. The V gene is TRBV12-3 or TRBV12-4, the J gene TRBJ1-1, with D uncertain. V was pared by 7 bases and J by 6 bases, with 9 bases between. The CDR3 consists of 11 residues.

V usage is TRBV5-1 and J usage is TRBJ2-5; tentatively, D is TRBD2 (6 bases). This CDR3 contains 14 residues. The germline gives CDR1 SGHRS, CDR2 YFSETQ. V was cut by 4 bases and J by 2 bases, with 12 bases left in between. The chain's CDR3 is CASSSREIQETQYF. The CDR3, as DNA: TGCGCCAGCAGCAGCCGGGAGATTCAAGAGACCCAGTACTTC.

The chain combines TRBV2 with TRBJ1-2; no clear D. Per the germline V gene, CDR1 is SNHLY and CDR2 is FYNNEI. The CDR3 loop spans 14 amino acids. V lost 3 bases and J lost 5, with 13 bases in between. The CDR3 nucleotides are TGTGCCAGCAGTGACGTAGGTTTCGTTTATGGCTACACCTTC. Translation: CASSDVGFVYGYTF.

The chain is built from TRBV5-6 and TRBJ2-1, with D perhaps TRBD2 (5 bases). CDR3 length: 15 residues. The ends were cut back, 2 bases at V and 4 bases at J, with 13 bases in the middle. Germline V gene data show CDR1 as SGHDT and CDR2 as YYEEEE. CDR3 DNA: TGTGCCAGCAGCTTCCGTCGGACTGGTTACAATGAGCAGTTCTTC. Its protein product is CASSFRRTGYNEQFF. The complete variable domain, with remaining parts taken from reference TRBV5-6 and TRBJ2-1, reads DAGVTQSPTHLIKTRGQQVTLRCSPKSGHDTVSWYQQALGQGPQFIFQYYEEEERQRGNFPDRFSGHQFPNYSSELNVNALLLGDSALYLCASSFRRTGYNEQFFGPGTRLTVL.

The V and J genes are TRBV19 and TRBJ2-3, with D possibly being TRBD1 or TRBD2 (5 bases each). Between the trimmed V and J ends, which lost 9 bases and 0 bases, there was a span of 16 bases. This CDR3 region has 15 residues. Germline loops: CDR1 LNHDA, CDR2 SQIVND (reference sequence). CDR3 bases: TGTGCCAGCAAGAAGGGCAGGGACAGCACAGATACGCAGTATTTT. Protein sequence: CASKKGRDSTDTQYF.

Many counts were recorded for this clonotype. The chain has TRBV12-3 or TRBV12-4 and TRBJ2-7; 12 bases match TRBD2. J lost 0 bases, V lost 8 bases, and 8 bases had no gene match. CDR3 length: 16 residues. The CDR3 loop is CASGGLAGFLSYEQYF. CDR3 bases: TGTGCCAGCGGGGGACTAGCGGGTTTCCTCTCCTACGAGCAGTACTTC.

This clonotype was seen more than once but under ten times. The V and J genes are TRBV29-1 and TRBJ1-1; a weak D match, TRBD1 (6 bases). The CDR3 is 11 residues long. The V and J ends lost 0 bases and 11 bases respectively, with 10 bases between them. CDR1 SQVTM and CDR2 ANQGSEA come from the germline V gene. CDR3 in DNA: TGCAGCGTTGAAGAGGGGGCGCCTGCTTTCTTT. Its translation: CSVEEGAPAFF. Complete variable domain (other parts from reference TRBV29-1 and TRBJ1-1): SAVISQKPSRDICQRGTSLTIQCQVDSQVTMMFWYRQQPGQSLTLIATANQGSEATYESGFVIDKFPISRPNLTFSTLTVSNMSPEDSSIYLCSVEEGAPAFFGQGTRLTVV.